These T cell receptor beta chains were read from a single sample in a study of early T cells in non-severe SARS-CoV-2 infection. TCRdb recomputed calls from the 5' RACE reads with MiXCR, one row per CDR3 protein. Of fewer than 85,000 distinct CDR3 sequences in the sample, roughly 9.4% were seen once. Source material: whole blood. All receptors come from an adult who was a healthcare worker with PCR-confirmed SARS-CoV-2 infection or an uninfected control (not recorded which). Each CDR3 is given without its conserved first and last residue.

v_gene	CDR3aa
TRBV18	ASSSGRLNTGELF
TRBV20-1	SARDPLAGVGNEQF
TRBV7-2	ASRTGTINNEQF
TRBV2	ASGTETQY
TRBV7-2	ASSLAVVLKLTQY
TRBV20-1	SASLTAHSETQY
TRBV28	ASSSRLAGGNEQF
TRBV13	ASSSDDGTGTSSGANVLT
TRBV5-1	ASSAGTSGPSTDTQY
TRBV27	ASSPRTGFSNEQF
TRBV5-8	ASSLPETNEKLF
TRBV2	ASNGGERAEETQY
TRBV5-1	ASSQGQGAEAF
TRBV7-6	ASSLGFRDFGVLY
TRBV19	ASSMGRAETQY
TRBV7-9	ASSLAGQGSQPQH
TRBV14	ASSQGADNEQF
TRBV10-3	AISRETEAF
TRBV6-2/TRBV6-3	ASLTTSGSSYEQY
TRBV18	ASSPPGSGAPKNIQY
TRBV4-2	ASSQEASGSAFGELF
TRBV28	ASSELGSSETQY
TRBV30	AWSVVAGVPY
TRBV28	ASQLRNLAGGFYNEQF
TRBV28	ASSLRPFEQF
TRBV19	ASRDRGTYEQY
TRBV7-2	ASSYIGQGGNTIY
TRBV7-9	ASSTGVTLLGTDTQY
TRBV6-1	ASSEAGQQNQPQH
TRBV19	ASSMAGIGGELF
TRBV6-2/TRBV6-3	ASSSTFKSYEQY
TRBV20-1	SASLLAGYEQY
TRBV28	ASSQRDSQETQY
TRBV28	ASSLIDRDIFYMGNQPQH
TRBV5-4	ASSLPGQEKLF
TRBV29-1	SVRYSGNTIY
TRBV28	ASSPVLNNEQF
TRBV7-8	ASSLRAFATTNEQF
TRBV24-1	ATTRSGESTDTQY
TRBV7-9	ASSPSYRGRDNSPLH
TRBV11-1	ASSPLDTGELF
TRBV9	ASSVVGDSDDEQF
TRBV28	ASINDGNQPQH
TRBV7-3	ASSLGERHNEQF
TRBV7-3	ASSSSGTGSDGELF
TRBV28	ASSPDLVSGNTIY
TRBV20-1	SVGQGIAGEQF
TRBV11-2	ASSQQLGLSYNEQF
TRBV27	ASSFSLSYNEQF
TRBV11-1	ASSLGGGRAGEQF
TRBV6-6	ASSSSGSPDTQY
TRBV28	ASFKPPYEQY
TRBV20-1	STSGVNNEKLF
TRBV2	ASRRDSREDGY
TRBV10-2	ATQTGALSEAF